The rows below give T cell receptor beta chains drawn from one sample of a study of cytomegalovirus exposure and HLA in healthy donors. Profiling relied on immunoSEQ multiplex PCR, and the TCRdb table lists in-frame clones only, not all of them. Of about 180,000 clones listed, about 78% were seen once; the top ten hold more than 2%. Sequenced material: PBMCs. The receptors come from a man aged 55-75 years in good health and CMV-seronegative. Both conserved end residues are trimmed from each CDR3. A D gene is named only where the DNA matches it firmly. Not every row has a clone size; where given, it reads once, few, many or a size class.

size	J	V	D	CDR3
-	TRBJ2-7	TRBV6-5	TRBD1	ASSYSKDRGDYEQY
-	TRBJ2-2	TRBV2	-	ASTLTGELF
-	TRBJ2-5	TRBV29-1	-	SVAKGGETQY
-	TRBJ2-7	TRBV6-1	-	ASIANRDLYEQY
-	TRBJ2-2	TRBV4-2	TRBD2	ASSQAPGLAGEGGELF
-	-	TRBV27	TRBD2	ASTGGGYEQY
-	TRBJ2-2	TRBV2	-	ASSEAGVGELF
-	TRBJ1-1	TRBV6-6	-	ASSNGQMNTEAF
-	TRBJ2-7	TRBV7-3	-	ASSSGTPGSEQY
-	TRBJ1-1	TRBV11-2	-	ASSLFGGSGITEAF
-	-	TRBV28	TRBD1	ASSFPGQGTGEQY
few	TRBJ2-2	TRBV6-5	TRBD1	ASSYGMGQGTGELF
-	TRBJ2-1	TRBV4-2	TRBD2	ASSQEAGNRANEQF
-	TRBJ2-1	TRBV6-6	TRBD2	ASRQGLAGNEQF
-	TRBJ1-4	TRBV2	TRBD1	ASSADRATNEKLF
-	TRBJ1-2	TRBV27	TRBD1	ASSPTISRTGGKVYGYT
-	TRBJ2-1	TRBV5-4	TRBD2	ASSLPLAGGDNEQF
-	TRBJ2-7	TRBV7-2	TRBD1	ASSLRVTGAYEQY
-	TRBJ1-2	TRBV5-6	-	ASSFSGQLYGYT
few	TRBJ1-2	TRBV11-1	TRBD1	ASSTTGEVHGYT
-	TRBJ2-1	TRBV6-5	-	ASSYGGQGTNEQF
-	TRBJ2-7	TRBV6-1	TRBD2	ASSNSGRALFGQY
-	TRBJ2-1	TRBV5-4	-	ASSVEHNEQF
-	TRBJ1-1	TRBV11-2	-	ASSLSPQGNTEAF
few	TRBJ2-1	TRBV7-3	-	ASSLASSYNEQF
-	TRBJ1-2	TRBV6-5	TRBD1	ASSYRRTGGYGYT
once	TRBJ2-3	TRBV5-4	TRBD2	ASSWRGTSTDTQY
-	TRBJ1-1	TRBV5-4	-	ASSLNSEAF
-	TRBJ1-5	TRBV2	-	ASSGRKGSYSNQPQN
few	TRBJ1-5	TRBV29-1	-	SALTGNQPQH
-	TRBJ2-1	TRBV7-9	TRBD1	ASSLLLTGANEQF